These T cell receptor beta chains were read from a single sample in a study of blood T cell repertoires in COVID-19. The assay was immunoSEQ multiplex PCR, and TCRdb's table has in-frame clones only and misses some. Of 130,000 or so clones listed, about 87% are singletons. Material for sequencing was peripheral blood. The receptors here all came from a woman aged 45-65 years with acute or convalescent COVID-19. Each CDR3 is given with its conserved first and last residue. D genes are given only for firm matches. The size field is filled for only some rows; it gives once, few, many or a size class.

cdr3_length	v_call	d_call	j_call	clone_size	cdr3_aa	cdr3_nt
14	TRBV9	TRBD1	TRBJ2-1	NA	CASSGRQGNNEQFF	TGTGCCAGCAGCGGGAGACAGGGCAACAATGAGCAGTTCTTC
18	TRBV11-2	NA	TRBJ1-1	NA	CASSLETPGSLMNTEAFF	TGTGCCAGCAGCTTAGAGACTCCTGGCAGCCTTATGAACACTGAAGCTTTCTTT
14	TRBV18	NA	TRBJ1-4	NA	CASSPEMGTVKLFF	TGTGCCAGCTCACCAGAAATGGGGACTGTAAAACTGTTTTTT
17	TRBV5-1	NA	TRBJ2-6	NA	CASSLATVLSGANVLTF	TGCGCCAGCAGCTTGGCCACAGTCCTCTCTGGGGCCAACGTCCTGACTTTC
12	TRBV7-9	NA	TRBJ2-3	NA	CASSPSRLTQYF	TGTGCCAGCAGCCCGTCGAGACTTACGCAGTATTTT
16	TRBV6-6	TRBD1	TRBJ1-5	NA	CASTGTGGWGNQPQHF	TGTGCCAGCACTGGTACAGGGGGCTGGGGCAATCAGCCCCAGCATTTT
14	TRBV10-2	NA	TRBJ1-1	few	CASSETTYDREAFF	TGCGCCAGCAGTGAGACGACCTACGACAGGGAAGCTTTCTTT
11	TRBV6-1	NA	TRBJ1-2	few	CASSDRYGYTF	TGTGCCAGCAGTGACAGATATGGCTACACCTTC
14	TRBV6-5	NA	TRBJ1-1	NA	CASSPQVEKAAAFF	TGTGCCAGCAGTCCTCAGGTCGAAAAAGCTGCAGCTTTCTTT
13	TRBV19	TRBD1	TRBJ2-5	NA	CASSNRGTETQYF	TGTGCCAGTAGTAACAGGGGTACGGAGACCCAGTACTTC
15	TRBV6-2/TRBV6-3	NA	TRBJ2-6	NA	CASSDRFSGANVLTF	TGTGCCAGCAGCGACAGGTTCTCTGGTGCCAACGTCCTGACTTTC
14	TRBV6-5	NA	TRBJ1-4	NA	CASNRGATNEKLFF	TGTGCCAGCAATCGGGGGGCAACTAATGAAAAACTGTTTTTT
15	TRBV19	TRBD1	TRBJ1-1	once	CASSRYGTGGTEAFF	TGTGCCAGTAGTCGGTACGGGACAGGGGGCACTGAAGCTTTCTTT
16	TRBV10-1	TRBD1	TRBJ2-2	NA	CASSLGQAGFHGELFF	TGCGCCAGCAGCCTTGGACAGGCCGGTTTTCACGGGGAGCTGTTTTTT
13	TRBV25-1	TRBD1	TRBJ2-7	NA	CASSVTGVYEQYF	TGTGCCAGCAGTGTGACAGGGGTCTACGAGCAGTACTTC
16	TRBV9	TRBD2	TRBJ2-5	NA	CASSVELAGGRETQYF	TGTGCCAGCAGCGTAGAGCTAGCGGGAGGGCGGGAGACCCAGTACTTC
16	TRBV9	TRBD1	TRBJ2-2	NA	CASSTSLTGGSGELFF	TGTGCCAGCAGCACCAGCTTGACAGGGGGCTCCGGGGAGCTGTTTTTT
13	TRBV19	NA	TRBJ2-7	NA	CASSTQHSYEQYF	TGTGCCAGTAGTACCCAACACTCCTACGAGCAGTACTTC
13	TRBV5-4	NA	TRBJ2-7	NA	CASSLDPPGEQYF	TGTGCCAGCAGCTTGGACCCACCGGGTGAGCAGTACTTC
13	TRBV7-2	NA	TRBJ1-2	NA	CASSHGQPYGYTF	TGTGCCAGCAGCCACGGACAGCCCTATGGCTACACCTTC
14	TRBV11-2	NA	TRBJ1-2	NA	CASSIRPGNYGYTF	TGTGCCAGCAGCATAAGACCGGGGAACTATGGCTACACCTTC
15	TRBV30	TRBD1	TRBJ2-6	once	CAWRTGGAGANVLTF	TGTGCCTGGAGGACAGGGGGCGCTGGGGCCAACGTCCTGACTTTC
14	TRBV18	TRBD1	TRBJ2-3	NA	CASSPPTGDDTQYF	TGTGCCAGCTCACCACCGACAGGGGACGATACGCAGTATTTT
13	TRBV2	TRBD1	TRBJ1-1	NA	CASSGQGEVEAFF	TGTGCCAGCAGTGGACAGGGGGAGGTAGAAGCTTTCTTT
17	TRBV11-3	TRBD2	TRBJ2-3	NA	CASSFPPSGGRTDTQYF	TGTGCCAGCAGCTTCCCCCCTAGCGGGGGGCGCACAGATACGCAGTATTTT
14	TRBV6-6	TRBD2	TRBJ2-1	NA	CASIRGTNHREQFF	TGTGCCAGCATCCGTGGGACTAACCACAGGGAGCAGTTCTTC
17	TRBV4-2	NA	TRBJ2-1	NA	CASSQAQTGPTYNEQFF	TGTGCCAGCAGCCAAGCGCAGACAGGACCTACCTACAATGAGCAGTTCTTC
13	TRBV2	NA	TRBJ2-1	NA	CASRRTSYNEQFF	TGTGCCAGCAGGAGGACAAGCTACAATGAGCAGTTCTTC
16	TRBV10-3	TRBD2	TRBJ2-1	NA	CAIRAASGSSYNEQFF	TGTGCCATCAGGGCCGCTAGCGGGAGCTCCTACAATGAGCAGTTCTTC
16	TRBV9	TRBD1	TRBJ2-7	NA	CASSRRQGATFSEQYF	TGTGCCAGCAGCCGAAGACAGGGGGCGACGTTTAGTGAGCAGTACTTC
15	TRBV19	NA	TRBJ2-7	NA	CASSIRGMSSYEQYF	TGTGCCAGTAGTATTCGGGGGATGAGCTCCTACGAGCAGTACTTC
15	TRBV7-9	NA	TRBJ1-2	NA	CASSLALTAPYGYTF	TGTGCCAGCAGCTTAGCGCTTACAGCTCCCTATGGCTACACCTTC
16	TRBV5-1	NA	TRBJ2-1	NA	CASSYTVAGMRNEQFF	TGCGCCAGCAGCTATACTGTTGCGGGAATGAGGAATGAGCAGTTCTTC
17	TRBV3-1/TRBV3-2	TRBD2	TRBJ2-7	NA	CASSQEVTSGVQVEQYF	TGTGCCAGCAGCCAAGAAGTGACTAGCGGGGTCCAAGTCGAGCAGTACTTC
16	TRBV7-8	TRBD2	TRBJ2-3	NA	CASSRGTSGSTDTQYF	TGTGCCAGCAGCCGAGGGACTAGCGGGAGTACAGATACGCAGTATTTT
17	TRBV29-1	TRBD1	TRBJ1-2	once	CSVAPLQGPSPNYGYTF	TGCAGCGTTGCGCCCTTACAGGGGCCAAGTCCTAACTATGGCTACACCTTC
15	TRBV11-2	NA	TRBJ1-4	NA	CASSPGTIINEKLFF	TGTGCCAGCAGCCCAGGGACAATAATTAATGAAAAACTGTTTTTT
13	TRBV30	TRBD2	TRBJ2-7	NA	CAWRLAGVNEQYF	TGTGCCTGGAGACTAGCGGGGGTGAACGAGCAGTACTTC
15	TRBV5-1	TRBD2	TRBJ2-7	NA	CASSLSGGTEYEQYF	TGCGCCAGCAGCCTCTCCGGGGGGACTGAATACGAGCAGTACTTC
16	TRBV6-2/TRBV6-3	NA	TRBJ2-1	once	CASSGDFQSSYNEQFF	TGTGCCAGCAGTGGGGACTTTCAGAGCTCCTACAATGAGCAGTTCTTC
13	TRBV6-2/TRBV6-3	NA	TRBJ2-5	NA	CASSRQIQETQYF	TGTGCCAGCAGTCGACAGATCCAAGAGACCCAGTACTTC
16	TRBV28	TRBD1	TRBJ1-1	NA	CASSSNLRDRAVGAFF	TGTGCCAGCAGTTCCAACCTCCGGGACAGGGCCGTTGGGGCTTTCTTT